The TCR beta chain described here comes from a study of blood T cell repertoires in COVID-19. Study at large: Samples came from the United States, Italy and Spain, spanning acute and convalescent COVID-19. PBMCs, B-cell-depleted T cells, or T cells were the source of the cDNA or gDNA that made up the material.

With 5 bases removed from V and 0 bases from J, the gap between germline ends came to 13 bases. Germline CDR1 reads SGHTA; CDR2 reads FQGTGA. The CDR3 consists of 16 residues. How the authors handled the data: Cell counts per sample came from amplifying reference gene primers. Libraries were prepared by immunoSEQ multiplex PCR; TCRdb keeps only in-frame clonotypes and omits some of them. V and J calls and clone size are given by that table; D and trimming were obtained from the DNA. The table has about 240,000 clones, 82% seen once. Material for sequencing was peripheral blood. The chain employs TRBV7-3 and TRBJ2-2, with D possibly TRBD1 on 6 matching bases. This receptor was taken from a woman aged 55-70 years with active or convalescent COVID-19. The CDR3 sequence is CASSQSRTANTGELFF. CDR3 in DNA: TGTGCCAGCAGCCAAAGTCGGACAGCGAACACCGGGGAGCTGTTTTTT. The whole variable domain, remainder taken from reference TRBV7-3 and TRBJ2-2, is GAGVSQTPSNKVTEKGKYVELRCDPISGHTALYWYRQSLGQGPEFLIYFQGTGAADDSGLPNDRFFAVRPEGSVSTLKIQRTERGDSAVYLCASSQSRTANTGELFFGEGSRLTVL.